The clone carrying this T cell receptor (beta chain) has more than one count but fewer than ten. Its antigen remains unknown. The data are from a study of cytomegalovirus exposure and HLA in healthy donors. The study, taken as a whole, reports: TRBV6-2, TRBV6-3 and some other V segments were unresolvable in 87-base-pair reads. Information on immune exposure was restricted to one variable (CMV serostatus). Several top significant clusters appeared, in a later analysis, to be linked to common viral pathogens. Reported performance of the classifier showed diagnosis of cytomegalovirus status with high specificity and sensitivity.

Between the trimmed V and J ends, which lost 4 bases and 1 base, there was a span of 16 bases. The CDR3 length is 16 residues. Germline V gives CDR1 SGHRS, CDR2 YFSETQ. PCR employed 60 Vbeta and 13 Jbeta primers. TCRdb keeps only in-frame clones here, not all; method: immunoSEQ multiplex PCR. In the table there are under 150,000 clones, 75% to 85% of which are singletons. The TCR originated in a female donor in good health and CMV-seropositive. Source material: PBMCs. The chain employs TRBV5-1 and TRBJ2-3; possible D gene TRBD2, 6 bases. For the CDR3, the DNA is TGCGCCAGCAGCCTCGGGGGTAGCGGAGGCACAGATACGCAGTATTTT. This translates into CASSLGGSGGTDTQYF.